This T cell receptor (beta chain) was identified in a study of shared clonotypes between healthy human individuals. CD4+ cells were split into CD45RA+ naive and CD45RA-negative memory subsets. For this clone: This may arise from a read error, as a much more abundant clone is one base away. Different DNA sequences within this sample yield the same CDR3.

CDR1 is SNHLY, CDR2 FYNNEI, per germline. V was clipped by 6 bases and J by 1 base; unmatched bases: 4. The CDR3 runs 15 residues. Sequenced by immunoSEQ multiplex PCR; TCRdb stores in-frame clones only, minus some. The data contain 950,000 to 1,100,000 clones, 70% to 80% of them seen just once; the ten biggest clones take up about 1.5%. This TCR was sampled from a man aged 18 to 29 in good health. Material: memory CD4+ T cells sorted from blood. This sample's subset: CD45RA-negative fraction. This chain connects TRBV2 to TRBJ2-2; 8 bases align to TRBD1. For the CDR3, the DNA is TGTGCCAGCAGAGCCGGGACAGGGAACACCGGGGAGCTGTTTTTT. It encodes CASRAGTGNTGELFF.